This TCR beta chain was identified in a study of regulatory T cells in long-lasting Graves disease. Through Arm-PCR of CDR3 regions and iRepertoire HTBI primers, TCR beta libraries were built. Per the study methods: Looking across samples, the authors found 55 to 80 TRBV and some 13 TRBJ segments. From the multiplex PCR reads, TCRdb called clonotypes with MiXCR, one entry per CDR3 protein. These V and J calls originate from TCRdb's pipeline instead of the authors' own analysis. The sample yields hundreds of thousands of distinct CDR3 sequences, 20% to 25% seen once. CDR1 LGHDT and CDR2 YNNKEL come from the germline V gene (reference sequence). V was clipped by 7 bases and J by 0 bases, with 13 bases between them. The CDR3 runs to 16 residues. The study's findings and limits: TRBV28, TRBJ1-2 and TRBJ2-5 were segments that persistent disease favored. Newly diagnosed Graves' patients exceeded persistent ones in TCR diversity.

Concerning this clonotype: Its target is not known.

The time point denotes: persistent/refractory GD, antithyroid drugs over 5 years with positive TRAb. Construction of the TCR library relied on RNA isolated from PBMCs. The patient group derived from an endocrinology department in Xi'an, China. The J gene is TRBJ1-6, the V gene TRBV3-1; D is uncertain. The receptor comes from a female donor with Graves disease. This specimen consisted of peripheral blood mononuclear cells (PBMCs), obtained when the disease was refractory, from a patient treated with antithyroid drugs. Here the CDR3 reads CASTLDPSSYNSPLHF. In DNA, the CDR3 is TGTGCCAGCACGTTGGACCCGAGCTCCTATAATTCACCCCTCCACTTT.